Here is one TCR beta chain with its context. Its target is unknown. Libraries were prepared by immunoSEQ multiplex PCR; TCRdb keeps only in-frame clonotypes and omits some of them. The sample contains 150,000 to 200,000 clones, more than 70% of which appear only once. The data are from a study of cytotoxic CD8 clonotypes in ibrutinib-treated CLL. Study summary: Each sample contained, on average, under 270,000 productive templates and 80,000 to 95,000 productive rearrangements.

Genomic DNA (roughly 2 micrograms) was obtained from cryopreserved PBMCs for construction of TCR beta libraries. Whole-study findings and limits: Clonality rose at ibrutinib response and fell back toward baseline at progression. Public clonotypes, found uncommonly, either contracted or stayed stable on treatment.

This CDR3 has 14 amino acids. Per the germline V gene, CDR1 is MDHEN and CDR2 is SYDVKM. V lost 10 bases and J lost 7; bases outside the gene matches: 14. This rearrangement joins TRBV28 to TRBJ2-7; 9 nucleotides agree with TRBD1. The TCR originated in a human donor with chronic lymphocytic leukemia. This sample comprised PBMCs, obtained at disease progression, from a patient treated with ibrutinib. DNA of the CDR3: TGTGCCACCTATGGGACAGGGAATATTAGGGAGCAGTACTTC. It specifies CATYGTGNIREQYF.